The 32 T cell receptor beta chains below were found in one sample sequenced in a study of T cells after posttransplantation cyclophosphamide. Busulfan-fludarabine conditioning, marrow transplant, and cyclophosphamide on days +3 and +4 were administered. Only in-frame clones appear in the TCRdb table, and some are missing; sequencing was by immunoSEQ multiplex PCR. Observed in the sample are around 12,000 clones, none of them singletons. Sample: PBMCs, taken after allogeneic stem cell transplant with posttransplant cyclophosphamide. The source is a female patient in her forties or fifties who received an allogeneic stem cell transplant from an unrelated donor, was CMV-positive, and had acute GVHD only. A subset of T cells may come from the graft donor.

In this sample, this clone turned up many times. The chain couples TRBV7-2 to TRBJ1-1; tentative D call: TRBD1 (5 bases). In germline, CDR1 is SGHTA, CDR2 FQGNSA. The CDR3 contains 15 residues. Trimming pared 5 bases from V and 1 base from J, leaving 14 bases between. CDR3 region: CASSRRDGGNTEAFF. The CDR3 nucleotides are TGTGCCAGCAGCCGGAGGGACGGGGGGAACACTGAAGCTTTCTTT.

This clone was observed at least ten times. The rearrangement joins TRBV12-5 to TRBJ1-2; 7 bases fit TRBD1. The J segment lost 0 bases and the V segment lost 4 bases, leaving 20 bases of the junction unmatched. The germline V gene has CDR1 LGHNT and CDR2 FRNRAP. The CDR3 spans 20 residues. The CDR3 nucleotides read TGTGCTAGTGGTTCCTCTGACAGGGTAGGATTAAGGAGAGCTAACTATGGCTACACCTTC. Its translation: CASGSSDRVGLRRANYGYTF.

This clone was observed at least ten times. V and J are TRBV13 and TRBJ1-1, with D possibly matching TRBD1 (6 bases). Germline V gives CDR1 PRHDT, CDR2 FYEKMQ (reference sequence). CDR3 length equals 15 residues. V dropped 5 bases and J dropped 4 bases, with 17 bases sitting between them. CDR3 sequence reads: CASSPYRAGVTEAFF. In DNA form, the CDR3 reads TGTGCCAGCAGCCCATACCGGGCAGGGGTCACTGAAGCTTTCTTT.

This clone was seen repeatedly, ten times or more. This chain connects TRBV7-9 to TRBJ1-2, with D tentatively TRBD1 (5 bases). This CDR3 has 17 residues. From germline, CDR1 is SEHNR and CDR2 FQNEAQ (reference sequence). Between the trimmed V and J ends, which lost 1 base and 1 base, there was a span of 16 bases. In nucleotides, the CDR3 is TGTGCCAGCAGCTTAGGTGGGGCAGGCGGTGGTAACTATGGCTACACCTTC. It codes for CASSLGGAGGGNYGYTF.

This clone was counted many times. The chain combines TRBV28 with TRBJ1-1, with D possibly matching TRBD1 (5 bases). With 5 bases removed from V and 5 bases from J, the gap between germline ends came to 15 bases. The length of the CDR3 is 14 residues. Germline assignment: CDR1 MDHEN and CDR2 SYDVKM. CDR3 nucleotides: TGTGCCAGCAGTCCAGAAAGATACAGGACTGAAGCTTTCTTT. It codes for CASSPERYRTEAFF.

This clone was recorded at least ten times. This CDR3 reads CASSQEGTVSYEQYV. For the CDR3, the DNA is TGCGCCAGCAGCCAAGAGGGGACAGTCTCCTACGAGCAGTACGTC. The V gene is TRBV4-3, the J gene TRBJ2-7; 7 bases are a match to TRBD1. Unmatched junction bases numbered 2, after V lost 0 bases and J lost 0 bases. The CDR3 has 15 amino acids. Germline CDR1 is LGHNA and CDR2 is YSLEER.

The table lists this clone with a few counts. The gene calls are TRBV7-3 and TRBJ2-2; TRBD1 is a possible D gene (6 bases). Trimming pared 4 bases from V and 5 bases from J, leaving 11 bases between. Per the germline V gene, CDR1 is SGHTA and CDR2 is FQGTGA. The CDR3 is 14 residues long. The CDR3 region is CASSSGQRTGELFF. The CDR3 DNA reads TGTGCCAGCAGCTCTGGACAGCGAACCGGGGAGCTGTTTTTT.

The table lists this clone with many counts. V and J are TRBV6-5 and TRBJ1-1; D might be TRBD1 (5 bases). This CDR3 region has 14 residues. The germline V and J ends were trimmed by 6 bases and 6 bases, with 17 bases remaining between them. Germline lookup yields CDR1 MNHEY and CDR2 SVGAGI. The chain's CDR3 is CASSLLGVGAEAFF. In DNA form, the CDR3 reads TGTGCCAGCAGCCTATTAGGGGTCGGCGCTGAAGCTTTCTTT.

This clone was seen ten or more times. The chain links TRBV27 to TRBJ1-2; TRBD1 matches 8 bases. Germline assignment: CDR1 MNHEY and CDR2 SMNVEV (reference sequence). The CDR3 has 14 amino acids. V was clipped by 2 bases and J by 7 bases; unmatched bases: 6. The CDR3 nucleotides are TGTGCCAGCAGTTTAGAGGGGACAGGCGGTGGCTACACCTTC. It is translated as CASSLEGTGGGYTF.

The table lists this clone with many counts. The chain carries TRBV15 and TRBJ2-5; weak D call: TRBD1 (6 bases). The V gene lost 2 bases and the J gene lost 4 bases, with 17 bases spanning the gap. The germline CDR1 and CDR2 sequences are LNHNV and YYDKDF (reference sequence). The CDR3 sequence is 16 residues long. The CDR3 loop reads CATSRPTQGSGETQYF. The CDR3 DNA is TGTGCCACCAGCAGACCAACACAGGGATCGGGAGAGACCCAGTACTTC.

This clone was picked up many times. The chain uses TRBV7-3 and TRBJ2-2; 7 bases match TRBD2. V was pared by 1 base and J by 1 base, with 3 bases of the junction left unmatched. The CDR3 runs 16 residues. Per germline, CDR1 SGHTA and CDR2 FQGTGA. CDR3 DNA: TGTGCCAGCAGCTTAAGGACGGGAGGGAACACCGGGGAGCTGTTTTTT. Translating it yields CASSLRTGGNTGELFF.

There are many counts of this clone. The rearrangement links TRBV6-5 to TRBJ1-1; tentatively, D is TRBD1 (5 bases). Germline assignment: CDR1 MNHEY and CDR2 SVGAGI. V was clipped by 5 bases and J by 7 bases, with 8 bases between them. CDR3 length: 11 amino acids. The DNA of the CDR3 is TGTGCCAGCAGTGACGGGGGTGAAGCTTTCTTT. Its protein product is CASSDGGEAFF.

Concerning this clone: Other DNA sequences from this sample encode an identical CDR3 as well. CDR3 residues: CASSLGLAGAQETQYF. DNA for the CDR3: TGTGCCAGCAGCCTGGGACTAGCGGGGGCCCAAGAGACCCAGTACTTC. The rearrangement uses TRBV11-3 and TRBJ2-5, with TRBD2 identical over 14 bases. Germline V gene data show CDR1 as SGHNT and CDR2 as YENEEA. The J segment lost 1 base and the V segment lost 5 bases, leaving 3 bases of the junction unmatched. This CDR3 region has 16 residues.

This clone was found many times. The CDR3 coding sequence is TGTGCCAGTAGTCTCGGGGGCGAGCAGTACTTC. Its translation is CASSLGGEQYF. The J gene is TRBJ2-7, the V gene TRBV19; weak D call: TRBD2 (6 bases). The V end lost 5 bases, the J end lost 6 bases, and 8 bases lay between the germline ends. The CDR3 sequence is 11 residues long. The germline V gene encodes CDR1 LNHDA and CDR2 SQIVND (reference sequence).

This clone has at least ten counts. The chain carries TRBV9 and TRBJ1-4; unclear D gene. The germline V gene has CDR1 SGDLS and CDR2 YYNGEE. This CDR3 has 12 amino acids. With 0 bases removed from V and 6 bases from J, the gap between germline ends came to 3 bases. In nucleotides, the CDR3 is TGTGCCAGCAGCGTAGGAGATGAAAAACTGTTTTTT. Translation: CASSVGDEKLFF.

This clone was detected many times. The CDR3 sequence: CATGEQGPGIRAFF. As DNA, the CDR3 is TGTGCCACCGGCGAACAGGGACCAGGGATAAGAGCTTTCTTT. This chain uses TRBV15 with TRBJ1-1; D may be TRBD1 (6 bases). Germline CDR1 LNHNV, CDR2 YYDKDF (reference sequence). Trimming removed 8 bases at V and 10 bases at J, with 23 bases between. The CDR3 contains 14 residues.

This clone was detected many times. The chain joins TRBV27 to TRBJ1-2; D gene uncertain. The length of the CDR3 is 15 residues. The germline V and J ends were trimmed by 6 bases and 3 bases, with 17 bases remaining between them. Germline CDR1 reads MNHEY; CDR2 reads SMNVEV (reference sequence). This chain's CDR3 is CASRLSGSPYYGYTF. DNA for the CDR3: TGTGCCAGCAGGCTATCGGGGTCCCCCTACTATGGCTACACCTTC.

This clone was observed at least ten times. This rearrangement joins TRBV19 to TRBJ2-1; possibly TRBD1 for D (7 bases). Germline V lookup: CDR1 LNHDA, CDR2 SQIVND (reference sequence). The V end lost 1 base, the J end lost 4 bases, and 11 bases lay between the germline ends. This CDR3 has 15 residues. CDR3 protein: CASSIGPGGYNEQFF. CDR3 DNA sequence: TGTGCCAGTAGTATAGGGCCAGGGGGGTACAATGAGCAGTTCTTC.

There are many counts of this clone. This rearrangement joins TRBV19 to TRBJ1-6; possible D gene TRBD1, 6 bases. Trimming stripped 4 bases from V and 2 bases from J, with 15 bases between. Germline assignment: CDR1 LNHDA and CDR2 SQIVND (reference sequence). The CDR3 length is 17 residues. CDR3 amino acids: CASSTTKGGAYNSPLHF. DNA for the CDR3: TGTGCCAGTAGTACTACAAAAGGGGGAGCCTATAATTCACCCCTCCACTTT. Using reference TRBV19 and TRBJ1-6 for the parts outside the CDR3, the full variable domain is DGGITQSPKYLFRKEGQNVTLSCEQNLNHDAMYWYRQDPGQGLRLIYYSQIVNDFQKGDIAEGYSVSREKKESFPLTVTSAQKNPTAFYLCASSTTKGGAYNSPLHFGNGTRLTVT.

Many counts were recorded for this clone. The CDR3 is CASSPSGTTNEKLFF. CDR3 nucleotide sequence: TGTGCCAGCTCACCCTCCGGGACAACTAATGAAAAACTGTTTTTT. J is TRBJ1-4 and V is TRBV18; unclear D gene. Germline V gene sequence: CDR1 KGHSH, CDR2 LQKENI. Trimming removed 3 bases at V and 0 bases at J, with 8 bases between. The CDR3 extends over 15 amino acids.

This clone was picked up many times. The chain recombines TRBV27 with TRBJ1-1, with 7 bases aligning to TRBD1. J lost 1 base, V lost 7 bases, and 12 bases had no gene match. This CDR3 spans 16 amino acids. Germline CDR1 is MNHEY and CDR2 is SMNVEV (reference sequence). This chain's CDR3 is CASTPFYRGENTEAFF. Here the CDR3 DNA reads TGTGCCAGCACCCCCTTCTACAGGGGAGAGAACACTGAAGCTTTCTTT.

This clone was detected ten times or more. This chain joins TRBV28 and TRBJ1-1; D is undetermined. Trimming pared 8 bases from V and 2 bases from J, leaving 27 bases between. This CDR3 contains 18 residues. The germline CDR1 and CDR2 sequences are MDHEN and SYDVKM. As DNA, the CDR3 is TGTGCCAGCCGCACATTGAGAGGGATCCCTTATACAAACACTGAAGCTTTCTTT. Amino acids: CASRTLRGIPYTNTEAFF.

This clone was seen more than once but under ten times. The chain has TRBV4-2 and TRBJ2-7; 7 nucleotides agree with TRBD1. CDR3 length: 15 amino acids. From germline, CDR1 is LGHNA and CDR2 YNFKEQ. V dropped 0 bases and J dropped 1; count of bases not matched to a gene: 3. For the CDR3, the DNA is TGTGCCAGCAGCCAAGAACCGACAGGGTCCTACGAGCAGTACGTC. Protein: CASSQEPTGSYEQYV.

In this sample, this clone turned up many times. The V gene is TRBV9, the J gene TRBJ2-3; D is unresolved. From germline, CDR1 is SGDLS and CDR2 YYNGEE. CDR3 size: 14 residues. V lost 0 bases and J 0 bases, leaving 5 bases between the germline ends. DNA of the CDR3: TGTGCCAGCAGCGTAGACATAAGCACAGATACGCAGTATTTT. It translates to CASSVDISTDTQYF.

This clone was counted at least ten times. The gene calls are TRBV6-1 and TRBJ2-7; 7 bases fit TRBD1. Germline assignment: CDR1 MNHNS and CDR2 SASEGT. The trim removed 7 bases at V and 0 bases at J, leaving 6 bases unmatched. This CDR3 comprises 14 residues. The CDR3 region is CASNNRGFSYEQYV. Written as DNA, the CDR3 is TGTGCCAGCAACAACAGGGGCTTCTCCTACGAGCAGTACGTC.

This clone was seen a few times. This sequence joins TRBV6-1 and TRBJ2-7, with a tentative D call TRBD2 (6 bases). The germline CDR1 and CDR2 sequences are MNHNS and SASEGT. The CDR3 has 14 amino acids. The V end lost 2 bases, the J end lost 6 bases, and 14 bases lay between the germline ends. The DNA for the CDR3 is TGTGCCAGCAGTGAAACGGGAGCGGTAGGCGAGCAGTACTTC. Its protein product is CASSETGAVGEQYF.

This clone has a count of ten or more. DNA for the CDR3: TGTGCCACGAGACAGGGAAAAATCTATGGCTACACCTTC. Its protein product is CATRQGKIYGYTF. The chain combines TRBV15 with TRBJ1-2; 7 bases align to TRBD1. CDR3 length: 13 residues. The trim removed 9 bases at V and 4 bases at J, leaving 8 bases unmatched. The germline CDR1 and CDR2 sequences are LNHNV and YYDKDF (reference sequence).

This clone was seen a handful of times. The CDR3 DNA reads as TGTGCCAGCAGTGTTGGGACAGGGGGACCCTACGAGCAGTACTTC. This translates into CASSVGTGGPYEQYF. This chain uses TRBV25-1 with TRBJ2-7; 11 nucleotides agree with TRBD1. Losses at the gene ends were 4 bases for V and 2 bases for J; bases not matched to a gene: 4. Germline V gene data show CDR1 as MGHDK and CDR2 as SYGVNS. The CDR3 has 15 residues.

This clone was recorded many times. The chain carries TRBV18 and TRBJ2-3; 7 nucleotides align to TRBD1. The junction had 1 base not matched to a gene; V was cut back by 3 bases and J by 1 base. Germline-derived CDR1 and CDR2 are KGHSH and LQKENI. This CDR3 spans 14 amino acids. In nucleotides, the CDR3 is TGTGCCAGCTCACCCACAGGGGGCACAGATACGCAGTATTTT. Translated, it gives CASSPTGGTDTQYF.

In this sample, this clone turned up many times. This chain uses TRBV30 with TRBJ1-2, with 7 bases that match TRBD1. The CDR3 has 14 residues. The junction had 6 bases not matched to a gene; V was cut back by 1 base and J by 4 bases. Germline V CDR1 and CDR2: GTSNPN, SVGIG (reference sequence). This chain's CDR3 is CAWSAMNRGYGYTF. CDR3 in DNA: TGTGCCTGGAGTGCCATGAACAGGGGCTATGGCTACACCTTC.

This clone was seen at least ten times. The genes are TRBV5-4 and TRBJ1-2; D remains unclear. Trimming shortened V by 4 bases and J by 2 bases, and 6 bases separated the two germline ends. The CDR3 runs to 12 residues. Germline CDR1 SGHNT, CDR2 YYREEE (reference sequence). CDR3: CASSESNYGYTF. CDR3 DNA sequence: TGTGCCAGCAGCGAGTCCAACTATGGCTACACCTTC.

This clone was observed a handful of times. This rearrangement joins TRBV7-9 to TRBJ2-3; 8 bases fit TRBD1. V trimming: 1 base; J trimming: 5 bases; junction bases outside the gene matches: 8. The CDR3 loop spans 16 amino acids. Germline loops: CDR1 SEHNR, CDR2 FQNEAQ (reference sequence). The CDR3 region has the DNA TGTGCCAGCAGCTTAGGGGGGACAGGCTACAAAGATACGCAGTATTTT. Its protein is CASSLGGTGYKDTQYF.